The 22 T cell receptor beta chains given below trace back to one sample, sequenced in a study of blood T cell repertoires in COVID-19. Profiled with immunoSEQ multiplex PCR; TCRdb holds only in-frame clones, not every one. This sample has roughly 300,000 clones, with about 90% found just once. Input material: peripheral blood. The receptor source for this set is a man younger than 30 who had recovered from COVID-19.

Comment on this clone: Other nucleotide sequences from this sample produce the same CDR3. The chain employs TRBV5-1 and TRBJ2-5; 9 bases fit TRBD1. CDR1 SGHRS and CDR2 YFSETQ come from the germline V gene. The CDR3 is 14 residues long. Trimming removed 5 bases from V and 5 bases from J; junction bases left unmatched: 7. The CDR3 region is CASSLQGAGETQYF. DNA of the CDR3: TGCGCCAGCAGTCTACAGGGGGCAGGGGAGACCCAGTACTTC.

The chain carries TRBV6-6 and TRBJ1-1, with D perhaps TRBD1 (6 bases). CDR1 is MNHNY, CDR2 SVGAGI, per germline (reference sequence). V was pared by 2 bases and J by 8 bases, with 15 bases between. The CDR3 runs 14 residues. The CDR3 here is CASSYQQGASEAFF. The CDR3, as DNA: TGTGCCAGCAGTTACCAACAGGGCGCGAGCGAAGCTTTCTTT.

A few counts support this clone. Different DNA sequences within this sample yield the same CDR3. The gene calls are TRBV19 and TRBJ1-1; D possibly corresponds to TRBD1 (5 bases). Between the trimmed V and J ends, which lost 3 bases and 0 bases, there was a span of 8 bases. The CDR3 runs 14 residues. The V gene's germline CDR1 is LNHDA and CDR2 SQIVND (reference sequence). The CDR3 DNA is TGTGCCAGTAGTATTACAGGACTGAACACTGAAGCTTTCTTT. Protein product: CASSITGLNTEAFF.

The CDR3 nucleotides read TGTGCCATCAGTGATCCTAGCGGGGTCCCCTTCAATGAGCAGTTCTTC. Its protein product is CAISDPSGVPFNEQFF. The rearrangement links TRBV10-3 to TRBJ2-1, with 9 nucleotides matching TRBD2. Germline V gene sequence: CDR1 ENHRY, CDR2 SYGVKD. CDR3 size: 16 residues. The J segment lost 6 bases and the V segment lost 3 bases, leaving 9 bases of the junction unmatched.

The CDR3 nucleotides are TGTGCCAGCAGCTTAGGGAATAGCGAATACGGGACCCAGTACTTC. Protein: CASSLGNSEYGTQYF. V is TRBV7-3 and J is TRBJ2-5, with a weak D call TRBD2 (5 bases). Between the trimmed V and J ends, which lost 2 bases and 7 bases, there was a span of 17 bases. Germline-derived CDR1 and CDR2 are SGHTA and FQGTGA. The CDR3 is made up of 15 amino acids.

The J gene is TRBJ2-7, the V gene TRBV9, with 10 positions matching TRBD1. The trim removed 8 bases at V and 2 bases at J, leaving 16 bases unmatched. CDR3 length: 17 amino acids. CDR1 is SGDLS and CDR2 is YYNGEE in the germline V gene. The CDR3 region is CASSGGTGEADAYEQYF. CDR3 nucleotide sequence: TGTGCCAGTTCGGGAGGGACAGGGGAAGCGGACGCCTACGAGCAGTACTTC.

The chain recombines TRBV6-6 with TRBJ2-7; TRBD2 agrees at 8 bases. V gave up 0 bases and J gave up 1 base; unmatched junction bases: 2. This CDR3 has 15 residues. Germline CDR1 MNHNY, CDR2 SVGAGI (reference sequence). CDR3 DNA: TGTGCCAGCAGTTACTCAGCGGGAGAATCCTACGAGCAGTACTTC. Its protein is CASSYSAGESYEQYF.

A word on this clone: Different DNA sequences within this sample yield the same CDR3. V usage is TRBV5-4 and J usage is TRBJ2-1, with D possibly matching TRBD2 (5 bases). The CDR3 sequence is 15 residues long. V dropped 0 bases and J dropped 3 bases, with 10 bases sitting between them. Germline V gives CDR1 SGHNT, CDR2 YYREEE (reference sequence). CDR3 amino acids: CASSLGLADYNEQFF. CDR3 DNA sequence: TGTGCCAGCAGCTTGGGGCTAGCTGACTACAATGAGCAGTTCTTC.

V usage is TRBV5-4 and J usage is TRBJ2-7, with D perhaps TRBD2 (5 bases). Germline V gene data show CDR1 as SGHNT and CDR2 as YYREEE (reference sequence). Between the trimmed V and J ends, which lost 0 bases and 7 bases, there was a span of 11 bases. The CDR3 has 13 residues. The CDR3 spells CASSLVGVEEQYF. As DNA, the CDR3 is TGTGCCAGCAGCTTGGTCGGGGTAGAGGAGCAGTACTTC. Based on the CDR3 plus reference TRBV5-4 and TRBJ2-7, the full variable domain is ETGVTQSPTHLIKTRGQQVTLRCSSQSGHNTVSWYQQALGQGPQFIFQYYREEENGRGNFPPRFSGLQFPNYSSELNVNALELDDSALYLCASSLVGVEEQYFGPGTRLTVT.

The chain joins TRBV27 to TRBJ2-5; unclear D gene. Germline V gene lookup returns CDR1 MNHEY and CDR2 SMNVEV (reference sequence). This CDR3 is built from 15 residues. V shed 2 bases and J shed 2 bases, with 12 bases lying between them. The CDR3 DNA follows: TGTGCCAGCAGTTTAACCCTCTCTAAACAAGAGACCCAGTACTTC. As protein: CASSLTLSKQETQYF.

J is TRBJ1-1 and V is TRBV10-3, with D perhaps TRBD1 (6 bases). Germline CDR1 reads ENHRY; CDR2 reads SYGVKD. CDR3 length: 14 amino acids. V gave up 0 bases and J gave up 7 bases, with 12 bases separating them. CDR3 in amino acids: CAISESGGQGEAFF. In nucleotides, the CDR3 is TGTGCCATCAGTGAGTCCGGGGGGCAGGGTGAAGCTTTCTTT.

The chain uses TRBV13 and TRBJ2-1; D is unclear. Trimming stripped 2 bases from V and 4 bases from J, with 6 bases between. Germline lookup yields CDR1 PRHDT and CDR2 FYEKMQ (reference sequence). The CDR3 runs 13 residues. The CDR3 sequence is CASSLRAYNEQFF. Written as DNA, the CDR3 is TGTGCCAGCAGCTTACGAGCTTACAATGAGCAGTTCTTC.

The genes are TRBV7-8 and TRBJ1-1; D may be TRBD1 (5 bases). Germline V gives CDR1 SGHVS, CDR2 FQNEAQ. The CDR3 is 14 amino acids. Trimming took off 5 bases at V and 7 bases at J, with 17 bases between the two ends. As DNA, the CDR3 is TGTGCCAGCAGCCCCCGACCGAAAGGGGATGAAGCTTTCTTT. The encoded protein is CASSPRPKGDEAFF.

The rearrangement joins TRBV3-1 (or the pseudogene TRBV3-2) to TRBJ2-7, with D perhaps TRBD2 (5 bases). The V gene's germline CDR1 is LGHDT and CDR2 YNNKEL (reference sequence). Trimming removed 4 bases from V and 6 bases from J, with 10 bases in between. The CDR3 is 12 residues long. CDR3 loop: CASSPASSEQYF. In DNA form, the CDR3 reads TGTGCCAGCAGCCCCGCTAGCAGCGAGCAGTACTTC.

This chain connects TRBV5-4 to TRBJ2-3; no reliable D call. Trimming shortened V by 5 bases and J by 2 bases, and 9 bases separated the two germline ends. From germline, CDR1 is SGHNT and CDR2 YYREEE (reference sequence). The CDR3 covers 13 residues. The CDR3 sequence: CASSKQITDTQYF. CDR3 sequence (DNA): TGTGCCAGCAGTAAACAGATCACAGATACGCAGTATTTT.

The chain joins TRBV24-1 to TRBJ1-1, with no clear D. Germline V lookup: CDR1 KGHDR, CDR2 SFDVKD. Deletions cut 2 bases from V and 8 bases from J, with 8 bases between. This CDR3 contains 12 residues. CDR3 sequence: CATSDSVGEAFF. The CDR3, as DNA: TGTGCCACCAGTGATTCTGTCGGGGAAGCTTTCTTT.

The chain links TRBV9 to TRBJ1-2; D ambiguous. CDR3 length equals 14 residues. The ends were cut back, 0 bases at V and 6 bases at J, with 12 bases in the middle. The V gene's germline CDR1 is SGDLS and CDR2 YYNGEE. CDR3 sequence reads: CASSVGDTGNGYTF. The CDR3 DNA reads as TGTGCCAGCAGCGTAGGAGACACCGGGAATGGCTACACCTTC.

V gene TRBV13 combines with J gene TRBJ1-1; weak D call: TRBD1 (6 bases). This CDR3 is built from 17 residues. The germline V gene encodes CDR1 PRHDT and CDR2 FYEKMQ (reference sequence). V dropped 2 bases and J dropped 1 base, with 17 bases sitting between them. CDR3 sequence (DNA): TGTGCCAGCAGCTTAATGTTAACTGGACAGTCGAACACTGAAGCTTTCTTT. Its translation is CASSLMLTGQSNTEAFF. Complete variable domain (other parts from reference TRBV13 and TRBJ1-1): AAGVIQSPRHLIKEKRETATLKCYPIPRHDTVYWYQQGPGQDPQFLISFYEKMQSDKGSIPDRFSAQQFSDYHSELNMSSLELGDSALYFCASSLMLTGQSNTEAFFGQGTRLTVV.

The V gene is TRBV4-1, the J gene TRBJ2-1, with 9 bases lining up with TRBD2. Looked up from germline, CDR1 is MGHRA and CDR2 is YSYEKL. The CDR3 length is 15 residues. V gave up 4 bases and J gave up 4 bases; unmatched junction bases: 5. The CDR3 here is CASSPMGLAYNEQFF. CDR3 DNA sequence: TGCGCCAGCAGCCCAATGGGACTAGCTTACAATGAGCAGTTCTTC.

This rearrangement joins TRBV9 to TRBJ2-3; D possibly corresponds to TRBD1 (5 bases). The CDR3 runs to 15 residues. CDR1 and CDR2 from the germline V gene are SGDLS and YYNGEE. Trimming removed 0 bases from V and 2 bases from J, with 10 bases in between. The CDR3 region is CASSVVGRDTDTQYF. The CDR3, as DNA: TGTGCCAGCAGCGTAGTGGGCAGGGACACAGATACGCAGTATTTT.

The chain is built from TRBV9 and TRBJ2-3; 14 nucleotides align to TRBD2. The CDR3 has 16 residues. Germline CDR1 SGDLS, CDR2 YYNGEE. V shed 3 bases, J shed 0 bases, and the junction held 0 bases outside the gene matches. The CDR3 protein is CASSGLAGGSTDTQYF. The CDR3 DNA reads TGTGCCAGCAGCGGACTAGCGGGAGGGAGCACAGATACGCAGTATTTT.

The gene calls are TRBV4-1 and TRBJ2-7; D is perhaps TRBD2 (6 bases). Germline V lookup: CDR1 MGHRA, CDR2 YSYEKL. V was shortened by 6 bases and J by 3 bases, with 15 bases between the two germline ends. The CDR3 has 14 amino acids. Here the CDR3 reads CASSRDSGIYEQYF. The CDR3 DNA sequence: TGCGCCAGCAGTCGGGACTCGGGGATCTACGAGCAGTACTTC.